This TCR beta chain stems from a study of cytomegalovirus exposure and HLA in healthy donors. Findings of the study overall: Cytomegalovirus association was assigned to more than 150 TCR beta chains. Rare TCR sequences dominated, though some public TCRs recurred in many donors.

Data came from immunoSEQ multiplex PCR; TCRdb stores just in-frame clones and leaves some out. The sample has 130,000 to 150,000 clones, 85% to 90% seen once. The V gene end was trimmed by 6 bases and the J gene end by 6 bases; junction bases not matched to a gene: 7. The CDR3 is 14 amino acids. In germline, CDR1 is LGHNT, CDR2 FRNRAP. About this clone: Its antigen is not known.

The sequence came from a woman aged 25-40 years in good health and CMV-seropositive. Sequencing was done on a sample of PBMCs. The gene calls are TRBV12-5 and TRBJ2-1; 8 nucleotides agree with TRBD1. The CDR3 DNA sequence: TGTGCTAGTGGGACCGGACAGGGAAGCAATGAGCAGTTCTTC. It is translated as CASGTGQGSNEQFF.